This entry features one T cell receptor beta chain sequence. The sample is drawn from a study of control samples from healthy donors and cancer patients. The ends were cut back, 1 base at V and 2 bases at J, with 5 bases in the middle. CDR1 is SGHTA, CDR2 FQGTGA, per germline. The CDR3 has 13 residues. Sequencing used immunoSEQ multiplex PCR; TCRdb keeps in-frame clones, though not all of them. The sample lists some 66,000 clones; 70% to 90% were seen once. The receptor's source is a man aged 35-49 years in good health. Source material: blood. The chain uses TRBV7-3 and TRBJ1-1, with D unclear. CDR3 nucleotide sequence: TGTGCCAGCAGCTTAAATACAAACACTGAAGCTTTCTTT. Translated: CASSLNTNTEAFF.